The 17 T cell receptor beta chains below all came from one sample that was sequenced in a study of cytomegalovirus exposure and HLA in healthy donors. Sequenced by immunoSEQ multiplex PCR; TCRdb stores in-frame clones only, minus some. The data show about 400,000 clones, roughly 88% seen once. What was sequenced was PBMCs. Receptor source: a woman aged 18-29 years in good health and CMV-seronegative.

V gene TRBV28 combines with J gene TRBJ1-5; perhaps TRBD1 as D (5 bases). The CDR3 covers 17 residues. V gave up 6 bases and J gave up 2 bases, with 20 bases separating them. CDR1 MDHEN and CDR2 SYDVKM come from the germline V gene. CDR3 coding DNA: TGTGCCAGCAGCTCCCCACCAGGGTTTACTGGCAATCAGCCCCAGCATTTT. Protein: CASSSPPGFTGNQPQHF.

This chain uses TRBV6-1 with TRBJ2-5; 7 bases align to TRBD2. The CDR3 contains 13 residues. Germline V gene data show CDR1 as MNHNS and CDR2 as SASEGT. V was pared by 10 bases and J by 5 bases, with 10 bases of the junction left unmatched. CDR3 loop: CANGEGSLETQYF. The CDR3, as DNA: TGTGCCAACGGGGAGGGGAGTTTGGAGACCCAGTACTTC.

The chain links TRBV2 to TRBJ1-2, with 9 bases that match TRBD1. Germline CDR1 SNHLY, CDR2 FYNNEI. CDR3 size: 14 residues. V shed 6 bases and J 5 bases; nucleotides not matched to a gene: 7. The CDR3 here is CASRLTGGEYGYTF. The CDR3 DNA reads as TGTGCCAGCAGATTGACAGGGGGAGAATATGGCTACACCTTC.

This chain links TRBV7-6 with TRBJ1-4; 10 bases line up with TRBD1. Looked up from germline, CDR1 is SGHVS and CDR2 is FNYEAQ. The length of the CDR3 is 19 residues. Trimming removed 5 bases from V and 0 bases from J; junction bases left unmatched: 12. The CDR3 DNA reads TGTGCCAGCAGCGCCCGGGACAGGGGCCCTGTTGCAACTAATGAAAAACTGTTTTTT. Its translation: CASSARDRGPVATNEKLFF. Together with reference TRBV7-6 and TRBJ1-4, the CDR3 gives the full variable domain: GAGVSQSPRYKVTKRGQDVALRCDPISGHVSLYWYRQALGQGPEFLTYFNYEAQQDKSGLPNDRFSAERPEGSISTLTIQRTEQRDSAMYRCASSARDRGPVATNEKLFFGSGTQLSVL.

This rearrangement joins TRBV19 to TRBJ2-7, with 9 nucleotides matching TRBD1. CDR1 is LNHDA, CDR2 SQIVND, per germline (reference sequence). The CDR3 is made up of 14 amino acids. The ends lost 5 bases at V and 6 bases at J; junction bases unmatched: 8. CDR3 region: CASSFRDRVLEQYF. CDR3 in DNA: TGTGCCAGTAGTTTCCGGGACAGGGTCCTCGAGCAGTACTTC.

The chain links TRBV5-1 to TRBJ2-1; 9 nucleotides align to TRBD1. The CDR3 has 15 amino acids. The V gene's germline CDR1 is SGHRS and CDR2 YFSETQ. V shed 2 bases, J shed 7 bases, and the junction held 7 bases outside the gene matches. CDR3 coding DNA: TGCGCCAGCAGCTTTTCGGGACAGGGAGGTAATGAGCAGTTCTTC. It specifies CASSFSGQGGNEQFF.

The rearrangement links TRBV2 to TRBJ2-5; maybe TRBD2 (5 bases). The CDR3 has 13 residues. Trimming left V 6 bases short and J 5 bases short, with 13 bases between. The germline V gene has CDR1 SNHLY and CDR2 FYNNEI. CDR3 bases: TGTGCCAGCAGCGCAGGAGGACCCGAGACCCAGTACTTC. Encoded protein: CASSAGGPETQYF.

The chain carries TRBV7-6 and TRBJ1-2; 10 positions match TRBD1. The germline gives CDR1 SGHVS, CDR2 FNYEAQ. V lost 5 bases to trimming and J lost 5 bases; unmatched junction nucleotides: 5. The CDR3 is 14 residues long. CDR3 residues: CASSPGQGEYGYTF. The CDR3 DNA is TGTGCCAGCAGCCCAGGACAGGGGGAATATGGCTACACCTTC.

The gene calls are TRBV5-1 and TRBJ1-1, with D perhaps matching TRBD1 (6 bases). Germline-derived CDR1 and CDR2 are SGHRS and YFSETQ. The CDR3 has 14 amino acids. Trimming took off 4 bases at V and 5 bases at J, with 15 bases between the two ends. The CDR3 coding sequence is TGCGCCAGCAGCGCCGAAGGGGGAGGGACTGAAGCTTTCTTT. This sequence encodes CASSAEGGGTEAFF.

Here the CDR3 DNA reads TGTGCCAGCAGTCCATCAGGCGGAGGGAGTGACGAGCAGTACTTC. Protein product: CASSPSGGGSDEQYF. This chain uses TRBV28 with TRBJ2-7; D might be TRBD2 (6 bases). The V gene lost 5 bases and the J gene lost 5 bases, with 19 bases spanning the gap. The V gene's germline CDR1 is MDHEN and CDR2 SYDVKM. The CDR3 totals 15 residues.

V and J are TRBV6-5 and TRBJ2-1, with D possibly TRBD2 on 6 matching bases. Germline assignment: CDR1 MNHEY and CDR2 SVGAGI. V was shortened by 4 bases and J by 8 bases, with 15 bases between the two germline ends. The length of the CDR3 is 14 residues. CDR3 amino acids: CASSSGREVDEQFF. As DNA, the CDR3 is TGTGCCAGCAGTTCCGGGAGAGAAGTGGATGAGCAGTTCTTC.

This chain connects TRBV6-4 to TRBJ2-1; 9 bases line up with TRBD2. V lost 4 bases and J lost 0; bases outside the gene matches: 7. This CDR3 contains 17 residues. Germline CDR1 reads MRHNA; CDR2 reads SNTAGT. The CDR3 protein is CASSASISGSSYNEQFF. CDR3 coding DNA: TGTGCCAGCAGTGCTTCAATTAGCGGGAGCTCCTACAATGAGCAGTTCTTC.

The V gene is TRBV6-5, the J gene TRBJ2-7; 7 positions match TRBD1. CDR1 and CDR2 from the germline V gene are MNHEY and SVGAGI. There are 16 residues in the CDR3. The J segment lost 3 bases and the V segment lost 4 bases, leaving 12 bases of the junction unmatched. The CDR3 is CASSLRPTGLFYEQYF. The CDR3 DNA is TGTGCCAGCAGTTTACGGCCGACAGGGTTGTTCTACGAGCAGTACTTC.

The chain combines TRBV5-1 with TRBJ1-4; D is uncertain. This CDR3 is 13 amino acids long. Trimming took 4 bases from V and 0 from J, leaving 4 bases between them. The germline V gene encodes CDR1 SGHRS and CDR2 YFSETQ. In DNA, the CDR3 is TGCGCCAGCAGCCGGGCAACTAATGAAAAACTGTTTTTT. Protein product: CASSRATNEKLFF. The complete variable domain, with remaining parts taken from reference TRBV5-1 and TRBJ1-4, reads KAGVTQTPRYLIKTRGQQVTLSCSPISGHRSVSWYQQTPGQGLQFLFEYFSETQRNKGNFPGRFSGRQFSNSRSEMNVSTLELGDSALYLCASSRATNEKLFFGSGTQLSVL.

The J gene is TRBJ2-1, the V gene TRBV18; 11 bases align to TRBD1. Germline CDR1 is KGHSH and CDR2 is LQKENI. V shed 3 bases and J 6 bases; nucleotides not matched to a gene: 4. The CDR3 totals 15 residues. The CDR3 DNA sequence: TGTGCCAGCTCACCTGGGACAGGGGGGATCAATGAGCAGTTCTTC. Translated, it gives CASSPGTGGINEQFF.

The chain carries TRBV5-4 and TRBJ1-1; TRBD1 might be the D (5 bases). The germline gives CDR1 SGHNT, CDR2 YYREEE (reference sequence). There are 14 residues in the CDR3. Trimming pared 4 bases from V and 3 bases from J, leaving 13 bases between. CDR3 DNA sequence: TGTGCCAGCAGCGACAGAGACTTCGACACTGAAGCTTTCTTT. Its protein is CASSDRDFDTEAFF.

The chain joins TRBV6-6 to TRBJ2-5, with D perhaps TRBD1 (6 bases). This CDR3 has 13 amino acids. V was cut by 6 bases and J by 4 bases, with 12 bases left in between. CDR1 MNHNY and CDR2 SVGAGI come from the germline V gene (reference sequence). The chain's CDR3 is CASSQGYLETQYF. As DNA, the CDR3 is TGTGCCAGCAGCCAGGGGTATTTAGAGACCCAGTACTTC.